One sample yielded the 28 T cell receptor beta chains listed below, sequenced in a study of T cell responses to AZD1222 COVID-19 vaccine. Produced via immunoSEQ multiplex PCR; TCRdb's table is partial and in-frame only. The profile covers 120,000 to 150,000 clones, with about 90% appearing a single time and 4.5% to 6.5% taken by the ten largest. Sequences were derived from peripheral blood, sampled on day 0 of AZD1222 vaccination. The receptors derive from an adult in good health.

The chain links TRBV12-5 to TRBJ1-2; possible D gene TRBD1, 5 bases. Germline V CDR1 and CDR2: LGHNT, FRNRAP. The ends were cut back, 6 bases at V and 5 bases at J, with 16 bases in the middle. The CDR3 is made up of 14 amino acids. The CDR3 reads CASGRQGRMYGYTF. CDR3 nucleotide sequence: TGTGCTAGTGGCCGCCAGGGTCGGATGTATGGCTACACCTTC. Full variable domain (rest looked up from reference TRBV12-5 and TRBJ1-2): DARVTQTPRHKVTEMGQEVTMRCQPILGHNTVFWYRQTMMQGLELLAYFRNRAPLDDSGMPKDRFSAEMPDATLATLKIQPSEPRDSAVYFCASGRQGRMYGYTFGSGTRLTVV.

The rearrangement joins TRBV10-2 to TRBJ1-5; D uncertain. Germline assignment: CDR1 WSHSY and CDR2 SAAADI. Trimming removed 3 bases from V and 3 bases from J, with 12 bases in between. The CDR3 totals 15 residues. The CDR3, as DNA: TGCGCCAGCAGTGATATCGGAGAAGCCAATCAGCCCCAGCATTTT. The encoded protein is CASSDIGEANQPQHF.

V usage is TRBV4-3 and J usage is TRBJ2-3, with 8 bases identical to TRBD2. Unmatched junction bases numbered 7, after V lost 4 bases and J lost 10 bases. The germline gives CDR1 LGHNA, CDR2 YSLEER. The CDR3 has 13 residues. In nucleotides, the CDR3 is TGCGCCAGCAGCCCGGGAGGGGGGTTGGCGCAGTATTTT. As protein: CASSPGGGLAQYF.

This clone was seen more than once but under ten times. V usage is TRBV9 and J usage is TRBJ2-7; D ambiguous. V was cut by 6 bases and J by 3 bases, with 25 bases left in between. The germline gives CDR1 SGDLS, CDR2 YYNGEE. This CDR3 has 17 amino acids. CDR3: CASKPTRRPDKDYEQYF. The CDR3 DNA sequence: TGTGCCAGCAAACCAACGCGGAGACCTGACAAGGACTACGAGCAGTACTTC.

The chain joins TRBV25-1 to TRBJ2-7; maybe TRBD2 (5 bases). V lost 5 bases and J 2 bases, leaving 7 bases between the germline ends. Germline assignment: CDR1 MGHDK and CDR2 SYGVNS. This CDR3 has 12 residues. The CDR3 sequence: CASSHGAYEQYF. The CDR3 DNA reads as TGTGCCAGCAGTCACGGGGCCTACGAGCAGTACTTC.

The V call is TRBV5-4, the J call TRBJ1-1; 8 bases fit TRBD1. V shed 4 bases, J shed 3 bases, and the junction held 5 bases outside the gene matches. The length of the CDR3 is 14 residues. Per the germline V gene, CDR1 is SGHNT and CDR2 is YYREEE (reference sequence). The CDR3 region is CASSRQGADTEAFF. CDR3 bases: TGTGCCAGCAGCCGGCAGGGGGCGGACACTGAAGCTTTCTTT.

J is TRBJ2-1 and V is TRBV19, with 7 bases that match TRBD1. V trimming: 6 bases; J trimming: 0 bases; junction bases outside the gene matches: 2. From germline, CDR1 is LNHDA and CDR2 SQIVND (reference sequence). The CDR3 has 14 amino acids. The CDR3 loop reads CASRTGSSYNEQFF. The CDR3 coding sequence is TGTGCCAGTAGGACAGGGAGCTCCTACAATGAGCAGTTCTTC.

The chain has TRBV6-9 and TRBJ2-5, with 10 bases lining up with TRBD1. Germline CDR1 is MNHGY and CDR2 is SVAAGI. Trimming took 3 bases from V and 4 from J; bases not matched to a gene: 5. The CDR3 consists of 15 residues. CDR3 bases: TGTGCCAGCAGTTACGAAAGGACAGGGGGAGAGACCCAGTACTTC. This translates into CASSYERTGGETQYF.

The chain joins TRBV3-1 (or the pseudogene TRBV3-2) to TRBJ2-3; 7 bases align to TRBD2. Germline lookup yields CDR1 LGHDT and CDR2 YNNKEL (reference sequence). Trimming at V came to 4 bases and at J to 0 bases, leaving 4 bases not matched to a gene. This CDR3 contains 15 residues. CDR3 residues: CASSRWTRSTDTQYF. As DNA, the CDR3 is TGTGCCAGCAGCCGCTGGACTAGGAGCACAGATACGCAGTATTTT.

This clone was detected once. The chain's CDR3 is CASSIFPHEKLFF. CDR3 in DNA: TGTGCCAGTAGTATCTTCCCTCATGAAAAACTGTTTTTT. The genes are TRBV19 and TRBJ1-4; no definite D call. Germline V gives CDR1 LNHDA, CDR2 SQIVND (reference sequence). CDR3 size: 13 residues. Trimming cost V 3 bases and J 6 bases, with 8 bases left between them.

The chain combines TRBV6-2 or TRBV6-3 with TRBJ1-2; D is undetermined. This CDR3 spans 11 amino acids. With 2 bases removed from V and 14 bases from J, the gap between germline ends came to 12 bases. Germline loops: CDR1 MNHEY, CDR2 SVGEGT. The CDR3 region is CASSYGIQATF. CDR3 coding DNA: TGTGCCAGCAGTTACGGAATCCAGGCAACCTTC.

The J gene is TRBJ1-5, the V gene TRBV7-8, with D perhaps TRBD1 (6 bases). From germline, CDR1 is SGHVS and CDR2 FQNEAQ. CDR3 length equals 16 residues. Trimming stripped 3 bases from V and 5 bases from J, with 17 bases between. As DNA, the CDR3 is TGTGCCAGCAGCTTTAGCCCCGGACAGTCCGATCAGCCCCAGCATTTT. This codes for CASSFSPGQSDQPQHF. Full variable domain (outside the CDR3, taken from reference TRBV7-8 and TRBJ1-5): GAGVSQSPRYKVAKRGQDVALRCDPISGHVSLFWYQQALGQGPEFLTYFQNEAQLDKSGLPSDRFFAERPEGSVSTLKIQRTQQEDSAVYLCASSFSPGQSDQPQHFGDGTRLSIL.

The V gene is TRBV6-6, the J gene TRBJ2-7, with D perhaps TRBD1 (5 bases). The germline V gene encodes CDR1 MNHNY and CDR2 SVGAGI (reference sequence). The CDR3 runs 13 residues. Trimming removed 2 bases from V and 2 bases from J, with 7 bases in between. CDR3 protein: CASSYVQAYEQYF. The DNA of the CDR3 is TGTGCCAGCAGTTACGTACAGGCCTACGAGCAGTACTTC.

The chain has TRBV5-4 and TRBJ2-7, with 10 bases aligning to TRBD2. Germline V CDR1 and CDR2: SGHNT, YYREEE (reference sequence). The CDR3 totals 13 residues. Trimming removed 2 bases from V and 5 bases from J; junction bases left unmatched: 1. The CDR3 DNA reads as TGTGCCAGCAGCTTACTAGCGGGGCACGAGCAGTACTTC. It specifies CASSLLAGHEQYF.

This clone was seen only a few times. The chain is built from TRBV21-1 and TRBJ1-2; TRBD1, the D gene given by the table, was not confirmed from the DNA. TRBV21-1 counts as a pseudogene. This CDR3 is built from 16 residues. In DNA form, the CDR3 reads TGTGCCAGCAGGGTCGAAAAGGGGGTTTCCTGCTATGGCTACACCTTC. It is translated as CASRVEKGVSCYGYTF.

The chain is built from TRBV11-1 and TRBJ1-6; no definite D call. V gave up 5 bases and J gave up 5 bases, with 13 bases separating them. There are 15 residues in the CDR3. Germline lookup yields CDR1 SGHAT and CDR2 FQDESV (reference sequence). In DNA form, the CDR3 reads TGTGCCAGCAGCCGTTGGCGGCAAAATAATTCACCCCTCCACTTT. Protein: CASSRWRQNNSPLHF. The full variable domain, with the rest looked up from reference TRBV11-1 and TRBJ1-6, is EAEVAQSPRYKITEKSQAVAFWCDPISGHATLYWYRQILGQGPELLVQFQDESVVDDSQLPKDRFSAERLKGVDSTLKIQPAELGDSAMYLCASSRWRQNNSPLHFGNGTRLTVT.

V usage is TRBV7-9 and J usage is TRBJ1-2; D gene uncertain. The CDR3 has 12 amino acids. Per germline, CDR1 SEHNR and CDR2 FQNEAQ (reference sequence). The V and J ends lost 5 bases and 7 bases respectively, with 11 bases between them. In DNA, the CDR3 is TGTGCCAGCAGCCGTATTAATTCTGGCTACACCTTC. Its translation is CASSRINSGYTF.

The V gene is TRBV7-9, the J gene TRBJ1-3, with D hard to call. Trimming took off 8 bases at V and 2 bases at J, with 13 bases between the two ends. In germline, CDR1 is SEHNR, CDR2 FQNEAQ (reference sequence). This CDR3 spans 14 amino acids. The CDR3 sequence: CASAAPQAGNTIYF. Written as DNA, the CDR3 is TGTGCCAGCGCGGCCCCCCAGGCTGGAAACACCATATATTTT.

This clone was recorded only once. CDR3 DNA: TGCGCCAGCAGCTTGGTTAAGACAGGGAACACCGGGGAGCTGTTTTTT. Translated: CASSLVKTGNTGELFF. The chain carries TRBV5-1 and TRBJ2-2, with D perhaps TRBD1 (6 bases). Trimming removed 0 bases at V and 1 base at J, with 10 bases between. The germline V gene encodes CDR1 SGHRS and CDR2 YFSETQ. CDR3 length equals 16 residues.

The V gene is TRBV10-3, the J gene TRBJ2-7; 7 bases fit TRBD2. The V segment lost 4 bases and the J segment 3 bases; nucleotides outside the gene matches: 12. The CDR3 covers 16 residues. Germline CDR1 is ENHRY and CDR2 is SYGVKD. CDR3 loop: CAISAPSSGAYYEQYF. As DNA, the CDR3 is TGTGCCATCAGTGCCCCCTCAAGCGGGGCGTACTACGAGCAGTACTTC.

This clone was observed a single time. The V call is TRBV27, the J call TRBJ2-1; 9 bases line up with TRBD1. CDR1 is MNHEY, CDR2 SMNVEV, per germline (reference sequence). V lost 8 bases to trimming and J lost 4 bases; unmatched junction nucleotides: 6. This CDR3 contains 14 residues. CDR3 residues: CASRDRDTYNEQFF. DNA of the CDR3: TGTGCCAGCCGGGACAGGGACACTTACAATGAGCAGTTCTTC.

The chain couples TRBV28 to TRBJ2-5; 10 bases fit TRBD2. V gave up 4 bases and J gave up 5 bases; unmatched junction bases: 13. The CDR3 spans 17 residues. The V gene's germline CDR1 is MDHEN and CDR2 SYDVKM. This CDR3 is CASSSRGVAGGRETQYF. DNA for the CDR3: TGTGCCAGCAGTTCCCGGGGGGTAGCGGGAGGCAGGGAGACCCAGTACTTC.

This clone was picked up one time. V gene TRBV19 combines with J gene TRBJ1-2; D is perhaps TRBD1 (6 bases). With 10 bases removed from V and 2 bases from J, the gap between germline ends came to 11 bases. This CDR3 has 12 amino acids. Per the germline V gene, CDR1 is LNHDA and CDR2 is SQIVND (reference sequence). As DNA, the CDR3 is TGTGCCACCATGGACAGAAACTATGGCTACACCTTC. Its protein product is CATMDRNYGYTF.

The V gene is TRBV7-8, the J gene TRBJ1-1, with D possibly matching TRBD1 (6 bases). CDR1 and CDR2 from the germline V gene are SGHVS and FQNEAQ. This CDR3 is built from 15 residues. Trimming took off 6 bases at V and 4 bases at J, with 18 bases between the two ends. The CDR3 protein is CASRSSGGHSTEAFF. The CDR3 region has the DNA TGTGCCAGCAGGTCGAGCGGGGGGCATAGCACTGAAGCTTTCTTT.

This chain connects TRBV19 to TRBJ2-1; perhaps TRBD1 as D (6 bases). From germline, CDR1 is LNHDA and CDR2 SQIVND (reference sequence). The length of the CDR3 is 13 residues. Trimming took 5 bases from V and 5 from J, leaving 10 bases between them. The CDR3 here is CASSEDRNNEQFF. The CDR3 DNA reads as TGTGCCAGTAGTGAAGACAGGAACAATGAGCAGTTCTTC.

CDR3 bases: TGTGCCAGCTCACCGGCCGCGGGAGGCGCCTACAATGAGCAGTTCTTC. Its protein product is CASSPAAGGAYNEQFF. The chain employs TRBV18 and TRBJ2-1; 8 bases fit TRBD2. Germline CDR1 is KGHSH and CDR2 is LQKENI. After removal of 3 bases from V and 2 bases from J, the junction contained 6 bases not matched to a gene. This CDR3 region has 16 residues. Based on the CDR3 plus reference TRBV18 and TRBJ2-1, the full variable domain is NAGVMQNPRHLVRRRGQEARLRCSPMKGHSHVYWYRQLPEEGLKFMVYLQKENIIDESGMPKERFSAEFPKEGPSILRIQQVVRGDSAAYFCASSPAAGGAYNEQFFGPGTRLTVL.

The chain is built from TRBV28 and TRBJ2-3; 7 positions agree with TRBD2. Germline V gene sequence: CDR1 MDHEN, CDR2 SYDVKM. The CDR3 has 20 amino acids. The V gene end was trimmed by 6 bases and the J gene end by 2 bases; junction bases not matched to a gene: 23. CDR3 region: CASSHNTPLYAGALTDTQYF. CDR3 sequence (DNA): TGTGCCAGCAGCCACAATACTCCACTTTACGCGGGAGCTCTCACAGATACGCAGTATTTT.

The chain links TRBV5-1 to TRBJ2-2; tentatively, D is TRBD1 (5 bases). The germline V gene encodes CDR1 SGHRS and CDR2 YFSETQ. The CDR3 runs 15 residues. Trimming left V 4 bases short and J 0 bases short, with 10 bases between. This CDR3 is CASSSDSANTGELFF. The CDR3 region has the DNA TGCGCCAGCAGCAGCGACAGTGCGAACACCGGGGAGCTGTTTTTT.